These T cell receptor beta chains were read from a single sample in a study of T cell repertoires in cytomegalovirus infection. TCRdb ran MiXCR on the reads and lists one entry per CDR3 protein. The top ten hold roughly an eighth of the sample, which has around 450,000 distinct CDR3 sequences, under 40% seen once. Sequencing was performed on PBMCs. These receptors were taken from a human donor in good health (CMV status not recorded). Some clones in this sample may be carry-over from other donors' samples. CDR3s include the opening cysteine and the closing phenylalanine or tryptophan. The D gene is left open where the match is weak. Rows give clone size only sometimes, using once, few, many, or a class for an expanded clone.

CDR3 DNA,CDR3 protein,D gene,clone size,V gene,J gene
TGTGCCAGCAGCGTCGGGGAGGGGGGTAGCAATCAGCCCCAGCATTTT,CASSVGEGGSNQPQHF,NA,NA,TRBV9,TRBJ1-5
TGTGCCAGCAGCTTAGCTAGTAGCGTTGAGCAGTTCTTC,CASSLASSVEQFF,NA,many,TRBV7-2,TRBJ2-1
TGTGCCAGCGGACACATCAATCAGCCCCAGCATTTT,CASGHINQPQHF,NA,few,TRBV27,TRBJ1-5
TGTGCCAGCAGCTTCTCAGGACAGGGAACGAGGAATGAGCAGTTCTTC,CASSFSGQGTRNEQFF,TRBD1,many,TRBV7-2,TRBJ2-1
TGTGCCAGCACTCGACAGGGGGCGAACACTGAAGCTTTCTTT,CASTRQGANTEAFF,TRBD1,few,TRBV6-5,TRBJ1-1
TGTGCCAGCAGCCAAGAAATATTAACCCCCCTTGGAGATGAGCAGTTCTTC,CASSQEILTPLGDEQFF,NA,NA,TRBV4-2,TRBJ2-1
TGTGCCAGCAGTTCCGGGACAGGGGGCGGATATAATTCACCCCTCCACTTT,CASSSGTGGGYNSPLHF,TRBD1,few,TRBV6-6,TRBJ1-6
TGTGCCAGTAGTGAGACGGGCACAGATACGCAGTATTTT,CASSETGTDTQYF,NA,NA,TRBV19,TRBJ2-3
TGTGCTAGCAGCTTAGCGGAGGGGGACTTTAGAAAGTTCTTC,CASSLAEGDFRKFF,NA,few,TRBV7-7,TRBJ2-1
TGTGCCAGTAGTATAGGCCAGGGAGTATCTCAGCCCCAGCATTTT,CASSIGQGVSQPQHF,NA,few,TRBV19,TRBJ1-5
TGTGCCAGCAGCTTGGGTGACCGGTCCGTCTACGAGCAGTACTTC,CASSLGDRSVYEQYF,NA,NA,TRBV5-4,TRBJ2-7
TGTGCCAGCAGCCCCCAGGGGAATAGCAATCAGCCCCAGCATTTT,CASSPQGNSNQPQHF,NA,NA,TRBV7-9,TRBJ1-5
TGTGCCAGCAGTTACCGCGGGGCACTAGCAGCGGGGAGCACAGATACGCAGTATTTT,CASSYRGALAAGSTDTQYF,TRBD2,NA,TRBV6-5,TRBJ2-3
TGTGCCAGCAGCCTCCGGGACATGGATGAAAAACTGTTTTTT,CASSLRDMDEKLFF,NA,many,TRBV7-8,TRBJ1-4